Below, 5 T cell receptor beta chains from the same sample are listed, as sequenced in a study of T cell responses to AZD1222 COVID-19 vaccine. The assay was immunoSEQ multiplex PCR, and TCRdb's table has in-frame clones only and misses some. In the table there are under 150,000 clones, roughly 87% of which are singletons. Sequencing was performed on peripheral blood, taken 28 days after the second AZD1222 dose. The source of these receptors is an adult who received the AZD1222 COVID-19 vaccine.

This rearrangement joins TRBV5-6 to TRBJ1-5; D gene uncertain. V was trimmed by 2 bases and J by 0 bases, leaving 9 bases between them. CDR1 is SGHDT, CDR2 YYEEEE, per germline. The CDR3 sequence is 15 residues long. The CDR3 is CASSFGRYSNQPQHF. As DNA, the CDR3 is TGTGCCAGCAGCTTCGGCCGTTATAGCAATCAGCCCCAGCATTTT.

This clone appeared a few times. CDR3 residues: CASSQGLAGITGELFF. In DNA, the CDR3 is TGCGCCAGCAGCCAAGGTCTAGCGGGGATCACCGGGGAGCTGTTTTTT. This chain connects TRBV4-1 to TRBJ2-2; 9 bases agree with TRBD2. The CDR3 consists of 16 residues. The junction had 4 bases not matched to a gene; V was cut back by 1 base and J by 4 bases. Germline V lookup: CDR1 MGHRA, CDR2 YSYEKL.

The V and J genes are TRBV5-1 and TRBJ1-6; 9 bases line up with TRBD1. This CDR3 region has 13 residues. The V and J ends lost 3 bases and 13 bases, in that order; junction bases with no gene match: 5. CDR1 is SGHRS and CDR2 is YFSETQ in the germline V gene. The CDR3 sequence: CASSSGTGNPLHF. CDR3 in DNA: TGCGCCAGCAGCTCGGGGACAGGGAATCCCCTCCACTTT.

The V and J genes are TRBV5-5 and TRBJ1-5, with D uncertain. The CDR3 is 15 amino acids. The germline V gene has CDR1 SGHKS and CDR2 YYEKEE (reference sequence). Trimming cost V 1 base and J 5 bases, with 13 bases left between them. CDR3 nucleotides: TGTGCCAGCAGCTTGATGGCAGACGGGTATCAGCCCCAGCATTTT. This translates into CASSLMADGYQPQHF.

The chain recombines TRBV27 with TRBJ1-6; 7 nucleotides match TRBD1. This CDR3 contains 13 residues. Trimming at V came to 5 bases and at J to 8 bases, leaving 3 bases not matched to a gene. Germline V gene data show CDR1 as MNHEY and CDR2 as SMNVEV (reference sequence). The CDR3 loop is CASSPDRDSPLHF. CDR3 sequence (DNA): TGTGCCAGCAGTCCCGACAGGGATTCACCCCTCCACTTT.